The entry below gives a single TCR beta chain sequence along with its context. These data come from a study of CD8 T cells in Susac syndrome. After removal of 2 bases from V and 8 bases from J, the junction contained 5 bases not matched to a gene. Germline CDR1 is GTSNPN and CDR2 is SVGIG (reference sequence). This CDR3 contains 13 residues. CD8+ and CD4+ T cells from blood underwent TCR beta sequencing. Relapsing-remitting disease, either stable or active, was present in the treatment-naive patients who were the multiple sclerosis controls. The TEMRA cells underwent FACS enrichment, while the CD8+ and CD4+ T cells underwent negative isolation. Roughly 0.45 to 1 ug RNA was reverse transcribed with random hexamers. TCR beta CDR3 was amplified by immunoSEQ covering 54 Vbeta and 13 Jbeta. TCRdb reanalysed the immunoSEQ multiplex PCR reads using MiXCR and keeps one entry per CDR3 protein. Of around 130,000 distinct CDR3 sequences in the sample, 90% to 95% were seen once.

The chain joins TRBV30 to TRBJ2-2, with TRBD1 identical over 7 bases. What was sequenced was CD8+ T cells from PBMCs. This clonotype was sampled from a human donor with multiple sclerosis. CDR3 in amino acids: CAWSPQGFGELFF. CDR3 DNA sequence: TGTGCCTGGAGTCCACAGGGGTTTGGGGAGCTGTTTTTT.